This entry lists 8 T cell receptor beta chains sequenced from one sample in a study of CD8+ T cells in alopecia areata. This sample's treatment: oral pan-JAK inhibitor, 5-10 mg twice daily. RNA was extracted and reverse transcribed into cDNA as the sequencing template. The data were produced by immunoSEQ multiplex PCR, yet TCRdb's version contains in-frame clones alone and is incomplete. The top ten clones hold 20% of a sample with 50,000 to 65,000 clones, about 43% of them seen once. The source material was CD8+ T cells sorted from blood, sampled at roughly week 38, from a patient treated with tofacitinib. The source of these receptors is a human donor with alopecia areata.

This chain joins TRBV7-9 and TRBJ2-5, with D uncertain. V shed 6 bases and J shed 5 bases, with 13 bases lying between them. Germline lookup yields CDR1 SEHNR and CDR2 FQNEAQ (reference sequence). CDR3 length equals 13 residues. The CDR3, as DNA: TGTGCCAGCAGGCCTACCTCGGTTGAGACCCAGTACTTC. It encodes CASRPTSVETQYF. The entire variable domain, with the rest obtained from reference TRBV7-9 and TRBJ2-5, is as follows: DTGVSQNPRHKITKRGQNVTFRCDPISEHNRLYWYRQTLGQGPEFLTYFQNEAQLEKSRLLSDRFSAERPKGSFSTLEIQRTEQGDSAMYLCASRPTSVETQYFGPGTRLLVL.

By sample fraction, this clone is medium-sized (0.01 to 0.1%). The CDR3 region has the DNA TGTGCCAGCCGACCTCAGGACGGCTACGAGCAGTACTTC. Translated: CASRPQDGYEQYF. V gene TRBV2 combines with J gene TRBJ2-7; D remains ambiguous. Trimming left V 8 bases short and J 3 bases short, with 14 bases between. The germline V gene encodes CDR1 SNHLY and CDR2 FYNNEI. This CDR3 comprises 13 residues.

V gene TRBV5-1 combines with J gene TRBJ1-1, with 12 nucleotides matching TRBD1. Germline lookup yields CDR1 SGHRS and CDR2 YFSETQ. This CDR3 has 18 amino acids. V lost 0 bases to trimming and J lost 3 bases; unmatched junction nucleotides: 9. CDR3 DNA: TGCGCCAGCAGCTTGGTAACCGGGACAGGGGGCAGAGACACTGAAGCTTTCTTT. Translating it yields CASSLVTGTGGRDTEAFF.

V gene TRBV9 combines with J gene TRBJ2-2; unclear D gene. The CDR3 sequence is 14 residues long. Trimming left V 1 base short and J 2 bases short, with 6 bases between. Germline CDR1 and CDR2: SGDLS and YYNGEE. The CDR3 here is CASSVTGNTGELFF. The CDR3 DNA reads TGTGCCAGCAGCGTAACGGGCAACACCGGGGAGCTGTTTTTT.

The chain employs TRBV6-6 and TRBJ1-2; weak D call: TRBD1 (5 bases). V lost 8 bases, J lost 0 bases, and 13 bases lay in between. The CDR3 covers 14 residues. In germline, CDR1 is MNHNY, CDR2 SVGAGI (reference sequence). CDR3 in amino acids: CASHSKGTNYGYTF. DNA for the CDR3: TGTGCCAGCCACTCTAAGGGGACTAACTATGGCTACACCTTC.

Within the sample, this clone is large (0.1 to 1%). The chain is built from TRBV7-9 and TRBJ2-3, with a weak D call TRBD2 (6 bases). V dropped 0 bases and J dropped 6 bases, with 10 bases sitting between them. The CDR3 has 14 amino acids. The V gene's germline CDR1 is SEHNR and CDR2 FQNEAQ (reference sequence). CDR3 amino acids: CASSLASGLDTQYF. CDR3 sequence (DNA): TGTGCCAGCAGCTTAGCCAGCGGGCTTGATACGCAGTATTTT.

The J gene is TRBJ1-3, the V gene TRBV28; unclear D gene. CDR1 is MDHEN and CDR2 is SYDVKM in the germline V gene. This CDR3 is built from 14 residues. Trimming stripped 3 bases from V and 4 bases from J, with 10 bases between. CDR3 sequence (DNA): TGTGCCAGCAGTTTCAGGCAGAGGGGAAACACCATATATTTT. Its protein is CASSFRQRGNTIYF. The variable domain in full, with the rest retrieved from reference TRBV28 and TRBJ1-3, is DVKVTQSSRYLVKRTGEKVFLECVQDMDHENMFWYRQDPGLGLRLIYFSYDVKMKEKGDIPEGYSVSREKKERFSLILESASTNQTSMYLCASSFRQRGNTIYFGEGSWLTVV.

This clone was seen a handful of times. The chain employs TRBV7-9 and TRBJ2-1; no clear D gene. V shed 5 bases and J shed 8 bases, with 10 bases lying between them. Per germline, CDR1 SEHNR and CDR2 FQNEAQ (reference sequence). This CDR3 is 12 amino acids long. CDR3 in amino acids: CASSPPSDEQFF. The CDR3 DNA reads as TGTGCCAGCAGCCCGCCAAGCGATGAGCAGTTCTTC.